One sample yielded the 29 T cell receptor beta chains listed below, sequenced in a study of blood T cell repertoires in COVID-19. Profiling relied on immunoSEQ multiplex PCR, and the TCRdb table lists in-frame clones only, not all of them. The sample yields 200,000 to 250,000 clones, roughly 87% seen once. Sequencing input: PBMCs or T cells enriched from blood (not recorded which). These receptors originate from a man aged 25-45 years who had recovered from COVID-19.

The V call is TRBV7-2, the J call TRBJ2-3; TRBD2 matches 9 bases. This CDR3 is 15 amino acids long. The junction had 7 bases not matched to a gene; V was cut back by 6 bases and J by 3 bases. Per germline, CDR1 SGHTA and CDR2 FQGNSA. The DNA of the CDR3 is TGTGCCAGCAGGGAGAGGCGGGGGGGAACAGATACGCAGTATTTT. Translation: CASRERRGGTDTQYF.

About this clone: Other DNA sequences in this sample translate to the same CDR3. The chain recombines TRBV29-1 with TRBJ1-1, with no clear D. Germline assignment: CDR1 SQVTM and CDR2 ANQGSEA. Trimming took off 4 bases at V and 7 bases at J, with 10 bases between the two ends. The CDR3 is made up of 11 amino acids. The CDR3 sequence: CSVAGEGEAFF. As DNA, the CDR3 is TGCAGCGTTGCGGGAGAGGGTGAAGCTTTCTTT. Combining the CDR3 with reference TRBV29-1 and TRBJ1-1 gives the whole variable domain SAVISQKPSRDICQRGTSLTIQCQVDSQVTMMFWYRQQPGQSLTLIATANQGSEATYESGFVIDKFPISRPNLTFSTLTVSNMSPEDSSIYLCSVAGEGEAFFGQGTRLTVV.

The chain links TRBV5-1 to TRBJ1-1, with D possibly TRBD1 on 5 matching bases. With 3 bases removed from V and 0 bases from J, the gap between germline ends came to 12 bases. CDR1 is SGHRS and CDR2 is YFSETQ in the germline V gene. The CDR3 has 15 residues. The CDR3 bases are TGCGCCAGCAGCTCCGACAGACTCATGAACACTGAAGCTTTCTTT. Amino acid sequence: CASSSDRLMNTEAFF.

This clone was detected only a few times. V gene TRBV9 combines with J gene TRBJ2-3; TRBD2 agrees at 8 bases. The CDR3 is 16 amino acids. Trimming at V came to 0 bases and at J to 4 bases, leaving 7 bases not matched to a gene. Germline CDR1 and CDR2: SGDLS and YYNGEE. For the CDR3, the DNA is TGTGCCAGCAGCGTAGAGGGGACTAGTAGTTCAGATACGCAGTATTTT. It codes for CASSVEGTSSSDTQYF.

This chain links TRBV6-5 with TRBJ2-1; 9 positions agree with TRBD2. The trim removed 7 bases at V and 3 bases at J, leaving 7 bases unmatched. The CDR3 runs 15 residues. The V gene's germline CDR1 is MNHEY and CDR2 SVGAGI. The CDR3 nucleotides read TGTGCCAGCACCTTAGCGGGAGTGCTCTACAATGAGCAGTTCTTC. Protein: CASTLAGVLYNEQFF.

This chain joins TRBV10-2 and TRBJ1-5; weak D call: TRBD1 (6 bases). Per germline, CDR1 WSHSY and CDR2 SAAADI. The CDR3 runs 18 residues. Trimming shortened V by 0 bases and J by 2 bases, and 17 bases separated the two germline ends. This CDR3 is CASSESTGFPKGNQPQHF. CDR3 nucleotides: TGCGCCAGCAGTGAGTCAACAGGGTTCCCCAAAGGCAATCAGCCCCAGCATTTT.

This chain links TRBV5-1 with TRBJ2-7; 7 bases agree with TRBD1. The CDR3 has 14 amino acids. V lost 0 bases to trimming and J lost 6 bases; unmatched junction nucleotides: 6. The V gene's germline CDR1 is SGHRS and CDR2 YFSETQ. CDR3 in DNA: TGCGCCAGCAGCTTGGCCCGGGACAGCCGCGAGCAGTACTTC. Translating gives CASSLARDSREQYF.

The rearrangement joins TRBV5-4 to TRBJ1-1; D is undetermined. CDR3 length: 14 residues. Trimming took off 2 bases at V and 7 bases at J, with 15 bases between the two ends. The germline CDR1 and CDR2 sequences are SGHNT and YYREEE (reference sequence). The CDR3 region is CASSFKDRQVEAFF. CDR3 in DNA: TGTGCCAGCAGCTTTAAAGATAGACAAGTTGAAGCTTTCTTT.

A note on this clone: The junction and the germline gene differ at one end; a read error may be behind it. This sequence joins TRBV4-2 and TRBJ2-7; 8 bases fit TRBD2. This CDR3 contains 15 residues. Germline-derived CDR1 and CDR2 are LGHNA and YNFKEQ. The CDR3 here is CASSQEPPPTSGVTF. In DNA form, the CDR3 reads TGTGCCAGCAGCCAGGAGCCGCCCCCCACTAGCGGCGTTACATTC.

Only one count was recorded for this clone. CDR3: CASRGTGRGSPLHF. The CDR3 region has the DNA TGTGCCAGCAGGGGGACAGGGCGGGGTTCACCCCTCCACTTT. This sequence joins TRBV27 and TRBJ1-6; 9 bases are shared with TRBD1. In germline, CDR1 is MNHEY, CDR2 SMNVEV (reference sequence). Trimming cost V 6 bases and J 9 bases; bases outside gene matches: 6. The CDR3 totals 14 residues.

J is TRBJ2-1 and V is TRBV5-1, with D perhaps assigned TRBD1 or TRBD2 (9 bases each). CDR1 and CDR2 from the germline V gene are SGHRS and YFSETQ. This CDR3 is 20 amino acids long. V gave up 1 base and J gave up 4 bases, with 27 bases separating them. The chain's CDR3 is CASSLTPQGARLAVYNEQFF. The CDR3 bases are TGCGCCAGCAGCTTGACCCCACAGGGGGCCCGACTAGCGGTATACAATGAGCAGTTCTTC.

V gene TRBV12-3 or TRBV12-4 combines with J gene TRBJ1-5; D unresolved. V was cut by 6 bases and J by 8 bases, with 14 bases left in between. The CDR3 is 13 residues long. CDR3 bases: TGTGCCAGCAGCCGCCTAGAGGCAAAGCCCCAGCATTTT. Its protein product is CASSRLEAKPQHF.

This chain links TRBV30 with TRBJ1-1, with 9 nucleotides matching TRBD1. V was pared by 1 base and J by 8 bases, with 5 bases of the junction left unmatched. Germline values: CDR1 GTSNPN, CDR2 SVGIG (reference sequence). The length of the CDR3 is 13 residues. The CDR3 loop is CAWSAGTGLEAFF. CDR3 DNA sequence: TGTGCCTGGAGTGCCGGGACAGGGCTAGAAGCTTTCTTT.

Points on this clone: The junction shows a germline mismatch at one end, possibly a read error. The chain employs TRBV15 and TRBJ2-1, with 7 bases matching TRBD2. CDR1 LNHNV and CDR2 YYDKDF come from the germline V gene (reference sequence). CDR3 size: 16 residues. The CDR3 DNA is TGTGCCACCAGCAGGATTGTGATGGAAAGAGGCGGGAGATGGGTCTTC. This encodes CATSRIVMERGGRWVF.

This chain joins TRBV29-1 and TRBJ2-5; 7 bases align to TRBD1. J gave up 3 bases and V 0 bases, and 1 base lay outside the gene matches. The CDR3 length is 13 residues. In germline, CDR1 is SQVTM, CDR2 ANQGSEA. The CDR3 region has the DNA TGCAGCGTTGAAGATGGGACAGAAGAGACCCAGTACTTC. It codes for CSVEDGTEETQYF.

The chain links TRBV3-1 (or the pseudogene TRBV3-2) to TRBJ1-6; 8 bases align to TRBD1. After removal of 9 bases from V and 5 bases from J, the junction contained 21 bases not matched to a gene. CDR1 LGHDT and CDR2 YNNKEL come from the germline V gene (reference sequence). The CDR3 has 19 residues. The CDR3 coding sequence is TGTGCCAGTCGTCAGGGGCCGACAGGGGTAGAAAGGGATAATTCACCCCTCCACTTT. It is translated as CASRQGPTGVERDNSPLHF.

The genes are TRBV7-8 and TRBJ2-7, with no clear D. Trimming took 0 bases from V and 3 from J, leaving 9 bases between them. Germline assignment: CDR1 SGHVS and CDR2 FQNEAQ. The CDR3 contains 14 residues. Written as DNA, the CDR3 is TGTGCCAGCAGCTTAGCTCACACCCTCTACGAGCAGTACTTC. This encodes CASSLAHTLYEQYF.

The chain joins TRBV7-8 to TRBJ1-2, with D tentatively TRBD1 (5 bases). V lost 2 bases and J lost 4, with 11 bases in between. This CDR3 spans 14 amino acids. Germline CDR1 is SGHVS and CDR2 is FQNEAQ. The CDR3 nucleotides are TGTGCCAGCAGCTTATCCGGGGGGATCTATGGCTACACCTTC. This gives the protein CASSLSGGIYGYTF.

Details on this clone: Sequence at one end of the junction differs from germline and may be a read error. The gene calls are TRBV6-1 and TRBJ1-2; D remains unclear. Germline loops: CDR1 MNHNS, CDR2 SASEGT. The CDR3 runs 10 residues. The CDR3 region has the DNA TGTGCCAGCAGTGAGGGAGGCTACGCCTTC. It is translated as CASSEGGYAF.

The chain couples TRBV25-1 to TRBJ1-1; TRBD1 is a possible D gene (5 bases). V lost 3 bases and J lost 8, with 19 bases in between. Germline CDR1 and CDR2: MGHDK and SYGVNS. The CDR3 length is 15 residues. DNA for the CDR3: TGTGCCAGCAGTGACAACCGAATTACAGGTACGGAAGCTTTCTTT. Translation gives CASSDNRITGTEAFF.

The chain carries TRBV19 and TRBJ2-7, with TRBD1 matching over 7 bases. J gave up 3 bases and V 1 base, and 9 bases lay outside the gene matches. Germline-derived CDR1 and CDR2 are LNHDA and SQIVND (reference sequence). This CDR3 comprises 16 residues. CDR3 amino acids: CASSIVHDRDLYEQYF. DNA for the CDR3: TGTGCCAGTAGTATAGTCCACGACAGGGACCTCTACGAGCAGTACTTC.

In its sample, this clone was seen once. This chain links TRBV30 with TRBJ1-1, with D maybe TRBD1 (5 bases). With 3 bases removed from V and 1 base from J, the gap between germline ends came to 12 bases. This CDR3 comprises 14 residues. Germline CDR1 reads GTSNPN; CDR2 reads SVGIG (reference sequence). The CDR3 region is CAWRPAGRNTEAFF. In nucleotides, the CDR3 is TGTGCCTGGAGGCCAGCGGGGCGGAACACTGAAGCTTTCTTT.

This chain uses TRBV15 with TRBJ1-1; 11 nucleotides line up with TRBD1. With 6 bases clipped from V and 1 base from J, the junction kept 1 base outside the gene matches. The germline V gene has CDR1 LNHNV and CDR2 YYDKDF (reference sequence). The CDR3 is made up of 14 amino acids. This chain's CDR3 is CATRDRGRNTEAFF. The CDR3 bases are TGTGCCACCAGGGACAGGGGGCGGAACACTGAAGCTTTCTTT.

The genes are TRBV27 and TRBJ2-7; D ambiguous. CDR1 and CDR2 from the germline V gene are MNHEY and SMNVEV (reference sequence). Trimming left V 5 bases short and J 0 bases short, with 5 bases between. This CDR3 comprises 12 residues. CDR3 coding DNA: TGTGCCAGCAGTGATAGCTCCTACGAGCAGTACTTC. Encoded protein: CASSDSSYEQYF.

The CDR3 region has the DNA TGTGCCATCAGTGCCGAGGGGGATCAGCCCCAGCATTTT. Translating gives CAISAEGDQPQHF. This sequence joins TRBV10-3 and TRBJ1-5, with a weak D call TRBD1 (6 bases). There are 13 residues in the CDR3. V was pared by 4 bases and J by 5 bases, with 9 bases between. Germline CDR1 and CDR2: ENHRY and SYGVKD.

The genes are TRBV6-4 and TRBJ1-1; D gene ambiguous. Between the trimmed V and J ends, which lost 0 bases and 5 bases, there was a span of 10 bases. Germline lookup yields CDR1 MRHNA and CDR2 SNTAGT. CDR3 length: 14 amino acids. CDR3: CASSDSSRGTEAFF. DNA of the CDR3: TGTGCCAGCAGTGACTCGAGTCGAGGGACTGAAGCTTTCTTT.

The CDR3 DNA is TGCGCCTCCCAAAGTACAGGGGAGGCTTTCTTT. This encodes CASQSTGEAFF. V is TRBV5-1 and J is TRBJ1-1; TRBD1 aligns across 7 bases. V gave up 10 bases and J gave up 11 bases; unmatched junction bases: 11. The germline gives CDR1 SGHRS, CDR2 YFSETQ. This CDR3 contains 11 residues.

Only one count was recorded for this clone. The chain carries TRBV9 and TRBJ1-3; 7 bases fit TRBD1. From germline, CDR1 is SGDLS and CDR2 YYNGEE. Trimming removed 4 bases from V and 2 bases from J; junction bases left unmatched: 6. The CDR3 spans 15 residues. The CDR3 DNA sequence: TGTGCCAGCAGCCCCCGGACAGGCGCTGGAAACACCATATATTTT. It is translated as CASSPRTGAGNTIYF.

This rearrangement joins TRBV18 to TRBJ1-5, with 7 bases lining up with TRBD1. The CDR3 is 16 amino acids. Germline values: CDR1 KGHSH, CDR2 LQKENI. V shed 3 bases and J 6 bases; nucleotides not matched to a gene: 11. CDR3 residues: CASSPDRVPLGQPQHF. The DNA of the CDR3 is TGTGCCAGCTCACCCGACAGGGTCCCCCTAGGTCAGCCCCAGCATTTT.